This passage covers 29 T cell receptor beta chains from one sample sequenced in a study of blood T cell repertoires in COVID-19. This table comes from immunoSEQ multiplex PCR, and its TCRdb copy is limited to in-frame clones, with some not included. Altogether around 99,000 clones are present, about 78% being singletons, with the ten largest covering approximately 9%. The sequenced sample consisted of peripheral blood. These receptors all stem from a man in his fifties who had recovered from COVID-19.

The rearrangement links TRBV28 to TRBJ1-1; the D is unclear. V lost 7 bases and J lost 10, with 19 bases in between. This CDR3 is built from 13 residues. The V gene's germline CDR1 is MDHEN and CDR2 SYDVKM. CDR3: CASTLPGGIRAFF. CDR3 in DNA: TGTGCCAGCACCCTGCCTGGAGGGATAAGAGCTTTCTTT.

Judged by abundance, this clone is medium-sized. The chain has TRBV4-2 and TRBJ1-1, with 10 bases fitting TRBD1. The CDR3 consists of 15 residues. Germline loops: CDR1 LGHNA, CDR2 YNFKEQ. Trimming took 2 bases from V and 4 from J; bases not matched to a gene: 4. The CDR3 DNA sequence: TGTGCCAGCAGCCAACCTGGACAGGGGGGCACTGAAGCTTTCTTT. Its translation: CASSQPGQGGTEAFF.

The chain uses TRBV29-1 and TRBJ1-2, with a possible D match to TRBD1 (5 bases). Per germline, CDR1 SQVTM and CDR2 ANQGSEA. CDR3 size: 18 residues. Trimming shortened V by 1 base and J by 4 bases, and 25 bases separated the two germline ends. CDR3 protein: CSVEGGGWAAGTSYGYTF. The CDR3 DNA follows: TGCAGCGTTGAAGGCGGGGGATGGGCAGCAGGGACTAGCTATGGCTACACCTTC. The complete variable domain, with remaining parts taken from reference TRBV29-1 and TRBJ1-2, reads SAVISQKPSRDICQRGTSLTIQCQVDSQVTMMFWYRQQPGQSLTLIATANQGSEATYESGFVIDKFPISRPNLTFSTLTVSNMSPEDSSIYLCSVEGGGWAAGTSYGYTFGSGTRLTVV.

This chain joins TRBV9 and TRBJ1-2; D unresolved. Germline CDR1 SGDLS, CDR2 YYNGEE. There are 15 residues in the CDR3. The ends were cut back, 0 bases at V and 0 bases at J, with 9 bases in the middle. Here the CDR3 DNA reads TGTGCCAGCAGCGTAGCGCCAGGTGCTAACTATGGCTACACCTTC. It translates to CASSVAPGANYGYTF.

The chain carries TRBV7-8 and TRBJ1-2; 7 positions agree with TRBD1. Germline trimming cut 0 bases from V and 2 bases from J; bases unmatched to any gene: 3. The CDR3 consists of 15 residues. Per the germline V gene, CDR1 is SGHVS and CDR2 is FQNEAQ. CDR3 nucleotide sequence: TGTGCCAGCAGCTTAGCAGGGGGCACAAACTATGGCTACACCTTC. Its protein is CASSLAGGTNYGYTF.

The chain couples TRBV9 to TRBJ2-2, with TRBD1 matching over 7 bases. Per germline, CDR1 SGDLS and CDR2 YYNGEE. V was pared by 0 bases and J by 8 bases, with 7 bases of the junction left unmatched. CDR3 length equals 15 residues. The CDR3 is CASSVEGGAIGELFF. In DNA form, the CDR3 reads TGTGCCAGCAGCGTAGAAGGGGGCGCGATTGGGGAGCTGTTTTTT.

V and J are TRBV5-6 and TRBJ1-4; TRBD1 is a possible D gene (5 bases). Germline V CDR1 and CDR2: SGHDT, YYEEEE. The CDR3 covers 15 residues. Trimming took 5 bases from V and 4 from J, leaving 15 bases between them. The CDR3 DNA sequence: TGTGCCAGCAGTGATCGGACGGACATTAATGAAAAACTGTTTTTT. The encoded protein is CASSDRTDINEKLFF.

The chain has TRBV25-1 and TRBJ1-2, with D perhaps TRBD1 (5 bases). V shed 5 bases and J shed 8 bases, with 9 bases lying between them. The CDR3 loop spans 11 amino acids. Germline V gene sequence: CDR1 MGHDK, CDR2 SYGVNS. This CDR3 is CASSQGIGYTF. The DNA of the CDR3 is TGTGCCAGCAGTCAGGGTATAGGCTACACCTTC.

V is TRBV5-4 and J is TRBJ2-5, with a tentative D call TRBD2 (5 bases). CDR3 length: 14 residues. CDR1 and CDR2 from the germline V gene are SGHNT and YYREEE (reference sequence). V dropped 2 bases and J dropped 3 bases, with 11 bases sitting between them. CDR3 amino acids: CASSFYGVEETQYF. CDR3 DNA sequence: TGTGCCAGCAGCTTCTACGGGGTAGAAGAGACCCAGTACTTC.

This sequence joins TRBV20-1 and TRBJ2-3, with D unclear. Per the germline V gene, CDR1 is DFQATT and CDR2 is SNEGSKA (reference sequence). This CDR3 is built from 11 residues. V shed 1 base and J shed 15 bases, with 14 bases lying between them. CDR3 sequence (DNA): TGCAGTGCTAGAGTCGGAGCCACTCGATATTTT. Amino acids: CSARVGATRYF.

This clone has a single count. The chain combines TRBV5-1 with TRBJ2-3, with 9 nucleotides matching TRBD1. The trim removed 0 bases at V and 4 bases at J, leaving 3 bases unmatched. The CDR3 runs 15 residues. Germline CDR1 SGHRS, CDR2 YFSETQ. The CDR3 region is CASSLGTGVADTQYF. CDR3 bases: TGCGCCAGCAGCTTGGGGACAGGGGTGGCAGATACGCAGTATTTT.

V is TRBV2 and J is TRBJ2-3; maybe TRBD1 (5 bases). This CDR3 spans 14 amino acids. The V and J ends lost 7 bases and 4 bases respectively, with 15 bases between them. Germline assignment: CDR1 SNHLY and CDR2 FYNNEI. The CDR3 protein is CASTQGRAPDTQYF. CDR3 DNA: TGTGCCAGCACCCAGGGCAGGGCCCCAGATACGCAGTATTTT. The whole variable domain, filled in from reference TRBV2 and TRBJ2-3, reads EPEVTQTPSHQVTQMGQEVILRCVPISNHLYFYWYRQILGQKVEFLVSFYNNEISEKSEIFDDQFSVERPDGSNFTLKIRSTKLEDSAMYFCASTQGRAPDTQYFGPGTRLTVL.

This clone has just a few counts. The chain recombines TRBV3-1 (or the pseudogene TRBV3-2) with TRBJ1-3, with D unresolved. From germline, CDR1 is LGHDT and CDR2 YNNKEL (reference sequence). Trimming pared 1 base from V and 4 bases from J, leaving 5 bases between. The CDR3 is 13 residues long. The CDR3: CASSQVAGNTIYF. The CDR3 nucleotides are TGTGCCAGCAGCCAAGTTGCGGGAAACACCATATATTTT.

The chain carries TRBV3-1 (or the pseudogene TRBV3-2) and TRBJ2-2; the match to TRBD1 covers 7 bases. Germline CDR1 LGHDT, CDR2 YNNKEL (reference sequence). This CDR3 spans 15 amino acids. V shed 3 bases, J shed 6 bases, and the junction held 7 bases outside the gene matches. CDR3 in amino acids: CASSHRTGISGELFF. The CDR3 nucleotides read TGTGCCAGCAGCCACAGGACAGGCATATCCGGGGAGCTGTTTTTT.

DNA for the CDR3: TGTGCCAGTATCCCGACTGAGCCGCGCTCTGGAAACACCATATATTTT. Amino acids: CASIPTEPRSGNTIYF. The chain couples TRBV19 to TRBJ1-3; no clear D. This CDR3 contains 16 residues. V lost 7 bases and J lost 0, with 16 bases in between. In germline, CDR1 is LNHDA, CDR2 SQIVND (reference sequence).

CDR3 nucleotide sequence: TGCGCCAGCAGCCAAGATCAAACCCCAGGGGGTAGCTACACCTTC. This encodes CASSQDQTPGGSYTF. The chain is built from TRBV4-3 and TRBJ1-2, with 7 nucleotides matching TRBD1. The germline gives CDR1 LGHNA, CDR2 YSLEER. Trimming at V came to 0 bases and at J to 9 bases, leaving 10 bases not matched to a gene. There are 15 residues in the CDR3.

The chain has TRBV27 and TRBJ2-3, with TRBD2 as a possible D gene (6 bases). Trimming removed 4 bases at V and 0 bases at J, with 17 bases between. Germline assignment: CDR1 MNHEY and CDR2 SMNVEV (reference sequence). This CDR3 region has 17 residues. The CDR3 protein is CASSSPIGGASTDTQYF. CDR3 nucleotide sequence: TGTGCCAGCAGTTCCCCGATCGGCGGGGCTAGCACAGATACGCAGTATTTT.

This chain joins TRBV9 and TRBJ1-6; D not certain. The CDR3 has 15 residues. Trimming took 3 bases from V and 6 from J, leaving 13 bases between them. Germline V gives CDR1 SGDLS, CDR2 YYNGEE. Written as DNA, the CDR3 is TGTGCCAGCAGCGGCAGCGGGCGGCTTAATTCACCCCTCCACTTT. It specifies CASSGSGRLNSPLHF.

The gene calls are TRBV7-9 and TRBJ2-3; possibly TRBD1 for D (6 bases). The V and J ends lost 2 bases and 5 bases respectively, with 14 bases between them. Germline V gene data show CDR1 as SEHNR and CDR2 as FQNEAQ (reference sequence). CDR3 length: 15 residues. The CDR3 region is CASSLRAGEGDTQYF. The DNA of the CDR3 is TGTGCCAGCAGCTTACGGGCAGGGGAAGGAGATACGCAGTATTTT.

This clone ranks as medium-sized (0.01 to 0.1%). This chain uses TRBV6-5 with TRBJ1-2; no reliable D call. CDR1 MNHEY and CDR2 SVGAGI come from the germline V gene. CDR3 length equals 14 residues. The V end was cut by 10 bases, the J end by 5 bases, with 20 bases between. The chain's CDR3 is CATAPGGSPYGYTF. The CDR3 DNA is TGTGCCACCGCCCCGGGCGGGAGTCCTTATGGCTACACCTTC.

By frequency in the sample, this clone is medium-sized. The rearrangement joins TRBV21-1 to TRBJ1-5; no DNA check was done on the table's D call, TRBD1. TRBV21-1 is termed a pseudogene. This CDR3 contains 18 residues. As DNA, the CDR3 is TGTGCCAGCAGCCGGGACAGGCTGTTAGATTGGAGCAATCAGCCCCAGCATTTT. It is translated as CASSRDRLLDWSNQPQHF.

The rearrangement uses TRBV11-2 and TRBJ1-2; TRBD1 might be the D (5 bases). Germline V gene data show CDR1 as SGHAT and CDR2 as FQNNGV. Trimming cost V 1 base and J 2 bases, with 11 bases left between them. The CDR3 length is 15 residues. In DNA form, the CDR3 reads TGTGCCAGCAGCTTAGGGGCAGGGTTAAACTATGGCTACACCTTC. Protein: CASSLGAGLNYGYTF.

V usage is TRBV7-3 and J usage is TRBJ2-1, with 8 positions matching TRBD1. Germline V gene data show CDR1 as SGHTA and CDR2 as FQGTGA. Trimming cost V 8 bases and J 7 bases; bases outside gene matches: 16. The CDR3 is 16 amino acids. CDR3 bases: TGTGCCAGCGGCACTAGGGACAGGTCCAGGGGAAATGAGCAGTTCTTC. Translating it yields CASGTRDRSRGNEQFF. Using reference TRBV7-3 and TRBJ2-1 for the parts outside the CDR3, the full variable domain is GAGVSQTPSNKVTEKGKYVELRCDPISGHTALYWYRQSLGQGPEFLIYFQGTGAADDSGLPNDRFFAVRPEGSVSTLKIQRTERGDSAVYLCASGTRDRSRGNEQFFGPGTRLTVL.

The chain carries TRBV5-6 and TRBJ2-3, with 10 bases lining up with TRBD2. Unmatched junction bases numbered 5, after V lost 7 bases and J lost 3 bases. CDR1 SGHDT and CDR2 YYEEEE come from the germline V gene. The CDR3 length is 14 residues. CDR3 nucleotides: TGTGCCAGCGGTGGACTAGCGGTAACAGATACGCAGTATTTT. It yields the protein CASGGLAVTDTQYF.

The genes are TRBV10-2 and TRBJ2-4, with TRBD2 matching over 9 bases. The V and J ends lost 5 bases and 7 bases, in that order; junction bases with no gene match: 12. The CDR3 loop spans 16 amino acids. Germline V gene sequence: CDR1 WSHSY, CDR2 SAAADI. The CDR3 loop is CASSRGTGLATNIQYF. DNA for the CDR3: TGCGCCAGCAGTCGAGGGACCGGACTAGCGACGAACATTCAGTACTTC.

Note on this clone: An end of the junction differs from the germline gene, which may be a read error. The CDR3 region has the DNA TGTGCCAGCTCTCCACTGCCCCAGGCAGATACGCAGTATTTT. This translates into CASSPLPQADTQYF. The chain employs TRBV18 and TRBJ2-3; the D is unclear. The germline CDR1 and CDR2 sequences are KGHSH and LQKENI. The CDR3 loop spans 14 amino acids.

The J gene is TRBJ1-5, the V gene TRBV4-2; D unresolved. This CDR3 region has 15 residues. The V end lost 0 bases, the J end lost 2 bases, and 8 bases lay between the germline ends. The germline CDR1 and CDR2 sequences are LGHNA and YNFKEQ. CDR3: CASSQDAVGNQPQHF. CDR3 bases: TGTGCCAGCAGCCAAGATGCGGTAGGCAATCAGCCCCAGCATTTT.

The J gene is TRBJ2-1, the V gene TRBV5-1, with a possible D match to TRBD1 (6 bases). V gave up 1 base and J gave up 0 bases, with 8 bases separating them. The CDR3 totals 15 residues. The germline V gene has CDR1 SGHRS and CDR2 YFSETQ. The CDR3 nucleotides read TGCGCCAGCAGCTTGTCGACAGGCTCCTACAATGAGCAGTTCTTC. It codes for CASSLSTGSYNEQFF.

In this sample, this clone turned up a few times. The genes are TRBV2 and TRBJ1-2, with D possibly being TRBD1 (5 bases). V gave up 11 bases and J gave up 4 bases, with 17 bases separating them. The germline gives CDR1 SNHLY, CDR2 FYNNEI. The CDR3 loop spans 13 amino acids. This CDR3 is CAGRTEGSYGYTF. DNA of the CDR3: TGTGCCGGCCGGACGGAGGGGTCCTATGGCTACACCTTC.